The present T cell receptor beta chain was sequenced within a study of T cells after yellow fever vaccination. A single record per CDR3 protein comes from TCRdb applying MiXCR to the 5' RACE reads. The table records around 500,000 distinct CDR3 sequences, 21% of them present only once. Trimming pared 6 bases from V and 2 bases from J, leaving 15 bases between. The CDR3 has 14 amino acids. In germline, CDR1 is DFQATT, CDR2 SNEGSKA (reference sequence). This TCR derives from a man aged 18 to 35 who received the YFV17D yellow fever vaccine. The chain links TRBV20-1 to TRBJ2-3; D is tentatively TRBD1 or TRBD2 (5 bases each). The source was PBMCs, collected less than 25 days after the first yellow fever vaccination. Written as DNA, the CDR3 is TGCAGTGCCGACCCTGGGACCTACACAGATACGCAGTATTTT. Its protein is CSADPGTYTDTQYF.